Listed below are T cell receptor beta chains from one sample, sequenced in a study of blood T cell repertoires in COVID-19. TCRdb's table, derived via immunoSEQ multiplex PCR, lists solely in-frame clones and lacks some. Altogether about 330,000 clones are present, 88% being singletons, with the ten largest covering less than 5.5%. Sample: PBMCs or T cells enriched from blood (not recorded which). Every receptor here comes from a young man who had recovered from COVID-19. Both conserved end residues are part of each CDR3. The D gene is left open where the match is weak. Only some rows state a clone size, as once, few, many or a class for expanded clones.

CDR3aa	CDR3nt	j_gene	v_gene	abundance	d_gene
CASSVAGSNTGELFF	TGTGCCAGCAGCGTAGCAGGTTCGAACACCGGGGAGCTGTTTTTT	TRBJ2-2	TRBV9	NA	NA
CASTIDRAGDTIYF	TGCGCCAGCACCATCGACAGGGCCGGGGACACCATATATTTT	TRBJ1-3	TRBV5-1	NA	TRBD1
CASSPDGTGGGTEAFF	TGCGCCAGCAGCCCCGACGGGACAGGGGGAGGCACTGAAGCTTTCTTT	TRBJ1-1	TRBV5-1	NA	TRBD1
CASRPSGLRETQYF	TGTGCCAGCAGGCCCTCAGGGTTACGGGAGACCCAGTACTTC	TRBJ2-5	TRBV28	once	NA
CASSLREAYYGYTF	TGCGCCAGCAGCTTGCGCGAGGCGTACTATGGCTACACCTTC	TRBJ1-2	TRBV5-1	NA	NA
CASSQPPLKQTAYTEAFF	TGCGCCAGCAGCCAACCCCCTCTTAAACAGACAGCATACACTGAAGCTTTCTTT	TRBJ1-1	TRBV4-1	NA	NA
CASSDGEGGRLWEQYF	TGTGCCAGCAGTGACGGGGAGGGGGGCAGGTTGTGGGAGCAGTACTTC	TRBJ2-7	TRBV6-4	NA	NA
CASSPRQGFNSPLHF	TGTGCCAGCAGTCCTCGACAGGGTTTTAATTCACCCCTCCACTTT	TRBJ1-6	TRBV27	few	TRBD1
CASSSSRFRYNEQFF	TGTGCCAGCAGTTCGTCACGGTTTCGCTACAATGAGCAGTTCTTC	TRBJ2-1	TRBV28	NA	NA
CASSRGQDGYTF	TGTGCCAGCAGTCGAGGGCAGGATGGCTACACCTTC	TRBJ1-2	TRBV28	NA	NA
CASSHSVLVEVTQYF	TGTGCCAGCAGTCACTCCGTACTAGTGGAGGTGACCCAGTACTTC	TRBJ2-5	TRBV7-9	NA	NA
CASSPEYRGTEKLFF	TGTGCCAGCAGCCCAGAGTACAGGGGCACCGAAAAACTGTTTTTT	TRBJ1-4	TRBV5-8	NA	TRBD1
CAGGTEETQYF	TGTGCCGGAGGGACCGAAGAGACCCAGTACTTC	TRBJ2-5	TRBV2	NA	NA
CASSADRGNTEAFF	TGTGCCAGCAGCGCCGACAGGGGAAACACTGAAGCTTTCTTT	TRBJ1-1	TRBV7-8	NA	TRBD1
CASSQDKGTANAKNIQYF	TGCGCCAGCAGCCAAGATAAGGGGACAGCAAATGCCAAAAACATTCAGTACTTC	TRBJ2-4	TRBV4-1	NA	TRBD1
CASSLLRGSGEKLFF	TGTGCCAGCAGCCTCCTGCGGGGCTCGGGTGAAAAACTGTTTTTT	TRBJ1-4	TRBV3-1/TRBV3-2	NA	NA
CASSDGGGSEQYF	TGCGCCAGCAGTGACGGGGGAGGGTCCGAGCAGTACTTC	TRBJ2-7	TRBV10-1	NA	TRBD2
CASSLRRTGSLPNYGYTF	TGTGCCAGCAGCTTACGACGGACAGGGAGTCTCCCTAACTATGGCTACACCTTC	TRBJ1-2	TRBV7-8	NA	TRBD1
CASRMAGAPDTQYF	TGTGCCAGCAGGATGGCGGGGGCCCCAGATACGCAGTATTTT	TRBJ2-3	TRBV5-6	NA	NA
CASSRGQDRRAFF	TGTGCCAGCAGCCGGGGACAGGACAGACGGGCTTTCTTT	TRBJ1-1	TRBV2	NA	TRBD1
CASSSQGLGNQPQHF	TGTGCCAGCAGTTCCCAGGGGCTTGGCAATCAGCCCCAGCATTTT	TRBJ1-5	TRBV6-5	NA	NA
CASSLAQGEGGNTIYF	TGTGCCAGCAGCTTAGCACAGGGGGAAGGTGGAAACACCATATATTTT	TRBJ1-3	TRBV7-9	few	TRBD1
CASMYGTGTVPYEQYF	TGCGCCAGCATGTACGGAACCGGGACAGTACCCTACGAGCAGTACTTC	TRBJ2-7	TRBV5-1	NA	TRBD1
CATSRGGSTGDYGYTF	TGTGCCACCAGCAGAGGTGGCTCGACAGGGGACTATGGCTACACCTTC	TRBJ1-2	TRBV15	NA	TRBD1
CATSRDPGGNQPQHF	TGTGCCACCAGCAGAGATCCCGGAGGCAATCAGCCCCAGCATTTT	TRBJ1-5	TRBV15	NA	NA
CASSLFPTGGQETQYF	TGTGCCAGCAGTTTATTCCCGACAGGGGGCCAAGAGACCCAGTACTTC	TRBJ2-5	TRBV27	NA	TRBD1
CASSYAGTGNEKLFF	TGTGCCAGCAGTTACGCCGGGACAGGAAATGAAAAACTGTTTTTT	TRBJ1-4	TRBV6-5	NA	TRBD1
CASSDSPTPSSGNTIYF	TGTGCCAGCAGTGACAGCCCGACACCCTCCTCTGGAAACACCATATATTTT	TRBJ1-3	TRBV6-1	NA	NA
CASSVAGQGETQYF	TGTGCCAGCAGTGTGGCGGGTCAGGGGGAGACCCAGTACTTC	TRBJ2-5	TRBV2	NA	NA
CASSPAGSTDTQYF	TGTGCCAGCAGTCCGGCAGGATCCACAGATACGCAGTATTTT	TRBJ2-3	TRBV6-5	once	NA
CASSHRTSAGTQYF	TGTGCCAGCAGCCACCGGACTAGCGCGGGTACGCAGTATTTT	TRBJ2-3	TRBV7-2	NA	TRBD2
CASSIAGGSYNGQFF	TGTGCCAGTAGTATCGCCGGGGGGTCCTACAATGGGCAGTTCTTC	TRBJ2-1	TRBV19	NA	TRBD2
CASSAGTGGYEQYF	TGTGCCAGCAGCGCCGGGACAGGGGGCTACGAGCAGTACTTC	TRBJ2-7	TRBV9	NA	TRBD1
CASSKPRDRDIYGYTF	TGTGCCAGCAGCAAACCTCGAGACAGGGATATCTATGGCTACACCTTC	TRBJ1-2	TRBV21-1	once	NA
CSASPDRARGGSPLHF	TGCAGTGCTAGTCCTGACAGGGCCCGGGGGGGTTCACCCCTCCACTTT	TRBJ1-6	TRBV20-1	few	TRBD1
CASSLGTFTDTQYF	TGTGCCAGCAGCCTCGGGACTTTCACAGATACGCAGTATTTT	TRBJ2-3	TRBV3-1/TRBV3-2	once	NA
CASVGGKETQYF	TGTGCCAGCGTGGGGGGAAAAGAGACCCAGTACTTC	TRBJ2-5	TRBV19	few	NA
CASSLFPGTSGGTYNEQFF	TGCGCCAGCAGCTTATTCCCCGGGACTAGCGGGGGGACCTACAATGAGCAGTTCTTC	TRBJ2-1	TRBV5-1	NA	TRBD2
CASSDGTGSYNEQFF	TGCGCCAGCAGTGATGGAACGGGGTCATACAATGAGCAGTTCTTC	TRBJ2-1	TRBV10-1	few	NA
CASSQVHYGYTF	TGTGCCAGCAGTCAGGTCCACTATGGCTACACCTTC	TRBJ1-2	TRBV12-3/TRBV12-4	NA	NA
CASSPSGNYGYTF	TGTGCCAGCAGTCCGTCAGGGAACTATGGCTACACCTTC	TRBJ1-2	TRBV28	once	NA
CASSIVTRQPQHF	TGTGCCAGTAGTATAGTCACGCGGCAGCCCCAGCATTTT	TRBJ1-5	TRBV19	NA	NA
CASSLGGREQYF	TGTGCCAGCAGTTTAGGGGGGAGGGAGCAGTACTTC	TRBJ2-7	TRBV12-3/TRBV12-4	once	NA
CATSDPIRAPSQPQHF	TGTGCCACCAGTGATCCAATCAGGGCTCCAAGCCAGCCCCAGCATTTT	TRBJ1-5	TRBV24-1	NA	NA
CASSRGNTIYF	TGTGCCAGCAGCCGTGGAAACACCATATATTTT	TRBJ1-3	TRBV6-5	NA	NA
CAIDRDNLNYGYTF	TGTGCCATCGACCGGGACAACCTTAACTATGGCTACACCTTC	TRBJ1-2	TRBV10-3	NA	NA
CASRALAGGSYNEQFF	TGCGCCAGCAGGGCACTAGCGGGGGGCTCCTACAATGAGCAGTTCTTC	TRBJ2-1	TRBV10-2	NA	TRBD2
CATSDLGLVGTDTQYF	TGTGCCACCAGTGATTTGGGACTAGTTGGAACAGATACGCAGTATTTT	TRBJ2-3	TRBV24-1	NA	TRBD2
CASSSGLASTDTQYF	TGCGCCAGCAGCAGCGGACTAGCTAGCACAGATACGCAGTATTTT	TRBJ2-3	TRBV5-1	NA	TRBD2
CASSFPPGGSYNEQFF	TGTGCCAGCAGTTTCCCCCCAGGGGGCTCCTACAATGAGCAGTTCTTC	TRBJ2-1	TRBV6-6	NA	TRBD1
CASSEGQNLYGYTF	TGTGCCAGCAGTGAGGGGCAGAATCTTTATGGCTACACCTTC	TRBJ1-2	TRBV6-1	NA	NA
CASSIGAGAYTQYF	TGTGCCAGTAGTATAGGGGCGGGGGCTTATACGCAGTATTTT	TRBJ2-3	TRBV19	once	NA
CASSFRSGGADTQYF	TGTGCCAGCAGCTTTCGGAGCGGGGGCGCAGATACGCAGTATTTT	TRBJ2-3	TRBV7-8	NA	TRBD2
CASSLTAGDSYNEQFF	TGCGCCAGCAGCCTCACGGCGGGGGATTCCTACAATGAGCAGTTCTTC	TRBJ2-1	TRBV5-1	NA	TRBD2